What follows describes a single TCR beta chain. Its antigen target is currently unknown. Per-base quality was not reported, and no clone a single base away is much larger than it. This entry is derived from a study of Ad26.COV2.S vaccination and SARS-CoV-2 variants (dated by TCRdb to 2020 to 2023). With respect to the entire study: Vaccine-arm donors were drawn from COV1001, a multicentre, randomized, double-blind, placebo-controlled phase I-IIa trial of Ad26.COV2.S in healthy adults. TCRbeta repertoire sequencing was used to assess the specificity and breadth of SARS-CoV-2-reactive T cell receptors after Ad26.COV2.S vaccination. Participants in the trial were split at random into five groups of five each, receiving low-dose or high-dose Ad26.COV2.S once or twice, or else placebo on both occasions. A total of roughly 30 samples were included in the TCR-sequenced set, comprising around 19 Ad26.COV2.S vaccine recipients, 5 placebo recipients and 8 SARS-CoV-2 convalescent individuals. Ad26.COV2.S was given intramuscularly at 5x10^10 or 1x10^11 viral particles, as a single shot or as two shots 56 days apart. Throughout the experiments and outcome assessment, investigators stayed blinded to trial group allocation.

Overall results and qualifications from the work: Non-spike TCR breadth was comparable between vaccine and placebo recipients, consistent with the vaccine containing only spike. According to the authors, total T cell responses may have been underestimated by the TCR breadth and depth analyses. Higher spike-specific TCR breadth was observed in Ad26.COV2.S recipients than in placebo recipients (P = 0.0014). Substantial breadth of spike-specific CD8+ and CD4+ T cell responses was reported after vaccination. The study was not powered for comparison of responses between vaccine doses or regimens.

From the cysteine up to the phenylalanine, the CDR3 has a length of 12 residues. Kept here is only the CDR3 DNA, which spans 36 bases and is read in frame from base 1. Taken from the germline V gene, the CDR1 and CDR2 loops are MNHEY and SVGAGI. V drops 2 bases and J drops 10 bases, leaving 9 bases in between. The immunoSEQ Assay was the method used to sequence TCRbeta CDR3 regions. After extraction, genomic DNA underwent amplification by bias-controlled multiplex PCR, followed by high-throughput sequencing. From the authors' description of their analysis: Collapsing and filtering of sequences were performed to quantify the absolute abundance of each unique TCRbeta CDR3 region. T cell fraction was estimated by normalizing TCRbeta template counts to usable DNA, which was measured by amplifying reference genes present in all nucleated cells. Repertoire TCRs were annotated as SARS-CoV-2-specific when V gene, CDR3 amino acid sequence and J gene were exactly matched to a known reactive TCR set. The reference SARS-CoV-2 TCR set came from MIRA and was filtered for enrichment in COVID-19-positive ImmuneCODE repertoires, removing public or cross-reactive TCRs. Based on the MIRA antigens, annotated TCRs were further analysed at the level of specific ORF or position within ORF. Depth was the summed frequency of annotated unique rearrangements, while breadth was defined as annotated unique rearrangements over total unique productive rearrangements. Group comparisons of TCR breadth used two-sided Wilcoxon rank-sum tests. TCRdb limited this immuneACCESS table to in-frame rearrangements with V and J called. A share of clones is missing; checked studies link under half to unresolved V genes, and the rest is unexplained. Clone size and the V and J calls come from that table; the DNA yielded D and trimming. The sample data list hundreds of thousands of clones, and 89% of these were observed just once. The ten most abundant clones make up about 1.5% of the sample.

In light of the paper, this sample's treatment or condition label describes: roughly 18 received Ad26.COV2.S at low or high dose, single or two shots; a few received placebo; per-sample allocation not given. Repertoires of vaccine and placebo recipients were sequenced from samples collected on day 63 after the first injection. Cohort 1b enrolled 20 to 30 adults aged 18-55 years at a single site in Boston, USA, between 29 July and 7 August 2020. As a vaccine, Ad26.COV2.S was a replication-incompetent adenovirus type 26 vector that expressed a prefusion-stabilized SARS-CoV-2 spike protein derived from the original Wuhan strain.

This receptor was obtained from a person aged 18 to 65 who received the Ad26.COV2.S COVID-19 vaccine or a placebo. The material sequenced was peripheral blood, taken in a trial of Ad26.COV2.S vaccine versus placebo. The receptor chain draws on TRBV6-5 and TRBJ2-1; the D segment cannot be called with confidence. The CDR3 is CASSYQGREQFF. The sequence in DNA is TGTGCCAGCAGTTACCAAGGGCGGGAGCAGTTCTTC.